The 7 T cell receptor beta chains presented below share a single source sample, sequenced in a study of T cells after somatic rescue of genetic block. The protocol was immunoSEQ multiplex PCR, while the TCRdb copy is restricted to in-frame clones and leaves out a portion. The table lists under 150,000 clones, around nine tenths of them singletons, with approximately 1.4% in the top ten. What was sequenced was peripheral blood mononuclear cells (PBMCs). The receptors originated from a young woman.

The V and J genes are TRBV19 and TRBJ1-1; D call uncertain. The CDR3 consists of 13 residues. V lost 0 bases and J lost 1, with 3 bases in between. Germline CDR1 and CDR2: LNHDA and SQIVND (reference sequence). CDR3 in amino acids: CASSIDWNTEAFF. The CDR3 region has the DNA TGTGCCAGTAGTATAGATTGGAACACTGAAGCTTTCTTT. Full variable domain (rest looked up from reference TRBV19 and TRBJ1-1): DGGITQSPKYLFRKEGQNVTLSCEQNLNHDAMYWYRQDPGQGLRLIYYSQIVNDFQKGDIAEGYSVSREKKESFPLTVTSAQKNPTAFYLCASSIDWNTEAFFGQGTRLTVV.

The J gene is TRBJ1-2, the V gene TRBV5-6; tentative D call: TRBD1 (6 bases). CDR3 size: 13 residues. CDR1 SGHDT and CDR2 YYEEEE come from the germline V gene. V was pared by 4 bases and J by 4 bases, with 11 bases between. The CDR3 sequence: CASSLTGSYGYTF. The CDR3 DNA reads TGTGCCAGCAGCCTGACAGGATCCTATGGCTACACCTTC.

This clone was seen a single time. The rearrangement joins TRBV4-3 to TRBJ2-3, with no clear D. Trimming removed 0 bases from V and 0 bases from J, with 13 bases in between. This CDR3 contains 17 residues. In germline, CDR1 is LGHNA, CDR2 YSLEER. The CDR3 loop is CASSQELVSSSTDTQYF. The CDR3 DNA reads TGCGCCAGCAGCCAAGAGTTAGTCAGTTCTAGCACAGATACGCAGTATTTT.

J is TRBJ2-3 and V is TRBV5-6; D remains ambiguous. The CDR3 runs 16 residues. Germline V gene lookup returns CDR1 SGHDT and CDR2 YYEEEE. The germline V and J ends were trimmed by 3 bases and 0 bases, with 14 bases remaining between them. CDR3 in amino acids: CASSSPRRTSTDTQYF. The CDR3 DNA reads as TGTGCCAGCAGCTCGCCCCGCAGAACTAGCACAGATACGCAGTATTTT.

The chain couples TRBV7-2 to TRBJ2-1; 9 bases are a match to TRBD1. Germline lookup yields CDR1 SGHTA and CDR2 FQGNSA. The trim removed 7 bases at V and 5 bases at J, leaving 15 bases unmatched. CDR3 length equals 17 residues. The CDR3 reads CASTSGEGTGRNNEQFF. DNA for the CDR3: TGTGCCAGCACCTCAGGGGAGGGGACAGGGAGGAACAATGAGCAGTTCTTC. Based on the CDR3 plus reference TRBV7-2 and TRBJ2-1, the full variable domain is GAGVSQSPSNKVTEKGKDVELRCDPISGHTALYWYRQSLGQGLEFLIYFQGNSAPDKSGLPSDRFSAERTGGSVSTLTIQRTQQEDSAVYLCASTSGEGTGRNNEQFFGPGTRLTVL.

The rearrangement uses TRBV29-1 and TRBJ1-2, with 10 nucleotides matching TRBD1. Germline lookup yields CDR1 SQVTM and CDR2 ANQGSEA. V shed 3 bases, J shed 6 bases, and the junction held 7 bases outside the gene matches. This CDR3 has 14 amino acids. Here the CDR3 DNA reads TGCAGCGTTGAGGTCGACAGGGGGCGAAATGGCTACACCTTC. It specifies CSVEVDRGRNGYTF.

The CDR3 bases are TGTGCCAGCAGCTTAGGGCCGGACAATGAGCAGTTCTTC. It encodes CASSLGPDNEQFF. The V and J genes are TRBV7-3 and TRBJ2-1; D ambiguous. Germline CDR1 reads SGHTA; CDR2 reads FQGTGA. This CDR3 comprises 13 residues. V lost 2 bases, J lost 5 bases, and 7 bases lay in between. The full variable domain, completed using reference TRBV7-3 and TRBJ2-1, is GAGVSQTPSNKVTEKGKYVELRCDPISGHTALYWYRQSLGQGPEFLIYFQGTGAADDSGLPNDRFFAVRPEGSVSTLKIQRTERGDSAVYLCASSLGPDNEQFFGPGTRLTVL.